This T cell receptor beta chain was sequenced in a study of regulatory T cells in long-lasting Graves disease (dated by TCRdb to the early 2020s). With regard to the full study: Persistent Graves' disease was defined as persistently positive TSH receptor autoantibodies together with antithyroid drug treatment for over 5 years. This study used TCR sequencing and RNA sequencing of peripheral blood to compare persistent Graves' disease patients against newly diagnosed Graves' disease patients. The study was registered as a clinical trial and conducted in China. A total of about 35 samples underwent TCR sequencing, from roughly 13 patients with persistent Graves' disease and approximately 20 patients with newly diagnosed Graves' disease. Antithyroid drugs had been taken for roughly 10 years on average by persistent Graves' disease patients in the clinical cohort. Study-wide conclusions, independent of this receptor: Because the primary lesion, thyroid tissue, could not be accessed, the study looked at peripheral blood alone. Only the TCR beta chain was sequenced and analyzed. The authors acknowledged the small sample size as a limitation that may reduce accuracy. Patients with persistent disease shared more public clonotypes (over 2,500) than newly diagnosed patients did (966). Persistent Graves' disease patients showed lower TCR Shannon entropy and fewer highly expanded clones than newly diagnosed patients, suggesting clonal expansion. TRBV28, TRBJ1-2 and TRBJ2-5 were preferentially used in persistent disease, while TRBV20-1 and TRBJ2-1 were favored in newly diagnosed disease.

Library preparation used multiplex PCR. Data came from an Illumina HiSeq 4000. iRepertoire HTBI primers and Arm-PCR amplification of CDR3 regions were used to construct TCR beta libraries. Gel purification was performed on PCR products prior to sequencing. On the study's bioinformatics: Across samples, 55 to 80 TRBV and 13 to 15 TRBJ segments were identified and used for gene usage analysis of CDR3 amino acid clonotypes. Filtered high-quality paired reads were merged into contigs using COPE and FqMerger. BLAST was used to align contigs to IMGT TRBV, TRBD and TRBJ reference genes, and CDR3 was defined according to IMGT. Any clonotype with a frequency above 0.1% was counted as a highly expanded clone. Shannon entropy was used to measure repertoire diversity, and the Gini coefficient was used to measure V-J evenness. Clonotypes shared by more than one individual were considered public. TCRdb itself trimmed the public reads at Q25 with fastp, ran MiXCR and retained productive beta chains. CDR3 protein duplicates are merged, each entry listing the most common genes and DNA. What appears here as the V and J calls and clone size reflects TCRdb's work, not the paper's. For this sample the table gives more than 350,000 distinct CDR3 sequences, of which around 20% were detected only once. Roughly an eighth of the sample comes from the top ten.

The sample's time point label, in plain terms: persistent/refractory GD, antithyroid drugs over 5 years with positive TRAb. For both TCR sequencing and RNA sequencing, RNA was extracted from PBMCs using TRIzol. The diagnosis of Graves' disease followed American Thyroid Association guidelines. Recruitment of patients was carried out at an endocrinology department in Xi'an, China. From each patient, roughly 9 milliliters of peripheral blood was collected into an EDTA anticoagulant tube. PBMCs were isolated by Ficoll Paque Plus density gradient separation without further T cell sorting. An Agilent 2100 Bioanalyzer and agarose gel were used to assess RNA quality, and a NanoDrop 2000 was used to measure RNA concentration. This clonotype was detected a few times. The antigen it binds to is not known. Base qualities are missing; no much larger clone stands one base away. CDR1 and CDR2 are read off the germline V gene as SGHAT and FQNNGV. V is shortened by 1 base, J by 0 bases, and the region joining them spans 10 bases. The CDR3 covers 16 residues, taking in both the cysteine and the phenylalanine. Only the CDR3 portion is preserved as DNA: 48 bases, with reading frame beginning at the first base.

The sequence was collected from a female donor with Graves disease. In this chain, TRBV11-2 is recombined with TRBJ2-1; perhaps TRBD2 is the D gene, with 5 bases matching. The sample consisted of peripheral blood mononuclear cells (PBMCs), taken when the disease was refractory, from a patient treated with antithyroid drugs. The DNA sequence is TGTGCCAGCAGCTTAGTGATGAGCGGCTCCTACAATGAGCAGTTCTTC. Its protein reads: CASSLVMSGSYNEQFF.